These T cell receptor beta chains were read from a single sample in a study of blood T cells in healthy people across ages. TCRdb re-called the 5' RACE reads through MiXCR, storing one row per CDR3 protein. The table lists about 650,000 distinct CDR3 sequences, around 32% of them singletons. Input material: blood. The receptor source for this set is a woman aged 80 or over in good health. The CDR3 runs from the conserved cysteine through the conserved F or W. The order of the fields is clone size, J gene, V gene, D gene, CDR3 protein, CDR3 DNA. A D gene is named only where the DNA matches it firmly. The size of a clone is reported for some rows only, either as once, few or many, or as a class for expanded clones.

few,TRBJ1-2,TRBV20-1,.,CSASPTGDYGYTF,TGCAGTGCTAGTCCGACAGGAGACTATGGCTACACCTTC
.,TRBJ1-1,TRBV18,TRBD1,CASSTTRDRGLTEAFF,TGTGCCAGCTCAACCACCCGGGACAGGGGTTTAACTGAAGCTTTCTTT
few,TRBJ1-6,TRBV9,.,CASSVTGEYNSPLHF,TGTGCCAGCAGCGTGACAGGAGAGTATAATTCACCCCTCCACTTT
few,TRBJ2-7,TRBV3-1,.,CASSQDPAGSYEQYF,TGTGCCAGCAGCCAAGATCCAGCAGGCTCCTACGAGCAGTACTTC
few,TRBJ2-7,TRBV6-5,TRBD1,CASSRQGRYEQYF,TGTGCCAGCAGTCGACAGGGTAGATACGAGCAGTACTTC
few,TRBJ1-1,TRBV5-1,TRBD1,CASTRQGFTEAFF,TGCGCCAGTACCCGACAGGGGTTCACTGAAGCTTTCTTT
many,TRBJ2-1,TRBV20-1,TRBD2,CSAISGGGSYNEQFF,TGCAGTGCTATTTCCGGGGGGGGATCCTACAATGAGCAGTTCTTC
few,TRBJ1-5,TRBV19,.,CASKRAWGGDQPQHF,TGTGCCAGTAAAAGGGCGTGGGGAGGGGATCAGCCCCAGCATTTT
.,TRBJ1-5,TRBV7-2,.,CASSLGDGVGNQPQHF,TGTGCCAGCAGCTTAGGGGATGGGGTTGGCAATCAGCCCCAGCATTTT
many,TRBJ2-7,TRBV4-1,.,CASSQMRTGQQYF,TGCGCCAGCAGCCAGATGCGGACGGGGCAGCAGTACTTC
many,TRBJ2-6,TRBV6-1,TRBD1,CASTPLRGQGSSGANVLTF,TGTGCCAGCACCCCATTAAGGGGACAGGGGAGCTCTGGGGCCAACGTCCTGACTTTC
many,TRBJ2-5,TRBV6-5,TRBD1,CASSQTGRETQYF,TGTGCCAGCAGTCAGACAGGGAGAGAGACCCAGTACTTC
.,TRBJ1-2,TRBV4-3,.,CASSRGPGGGYTF,TGCGCCAGCAGCCGAGGACCCGGGGGAGGCTACACCTTC
many,TRBJ1-5,TRBV3-1,.,CASSQGGGNQPQHF,TGTGCCAGCAGCCAAGGAGGGGGGAATCAGCCCCAGCATTTT
many,TRBJ2-6,TRBV3-1,TRBD1,CATQSPGGRARGANVLTF,TGTGCCACCCAGTCCCCAGGGGGCCGGGCAAGAGGGGCCAACGTCCTGACTTTC
.,TRBJ2-3,TRBV7-9,TRBD1,CASSDRGGAADTQYF,TGTGCCAGCAGCGACAGGGGGGGGGCCGCAGATACGCAGTATTTT
many,TRBJ1-6,TRBV15,.,CATSRPRGNGVMFHF,TGTGCCACCAGCCGTCCCCGGGGCAATGGGGTAATGTTCCACTTT
many,TRBJ2-4,TRBV12-3/TRBV12-4,.,CASSLLGGKNIQYF,TGTGCCAGCAGTTTACTGGGGGGCAAAAACATTCAGTACTTC
many,TRBJ2-1,TRBV7-9,TRBD1,CASSPTTGAQGQFF,TGTGCCAGCAGCCCGACGACAGGGGCCCAAGGGCAGTTCTTC
.,TRBJ1-2,TRBV19,.,CASSIPKGGSYGYTF,TGTGCCAGTAGTATTCCGAAAGGGGGTTCCTATGGCTACACCTTC
few,TRBJ1-6,TRBV15,.,CATSEDNSPLHF,TGTGCCACCAGCGAGGATAATTCACCCCTCCACTTT
many,TRBJ2-5,TRBV3-1,.,CASSQWSYETQYF,TGTGCCAGCAGCCAATGGTCGTATGAGACCCAGTACTTC
.,TRBJ1-1,TRBV12-3/TRBV12-4,.,CASSSGQLIYTEAFF,TGTGCCAGCAGTTCAGGGCAACTTATTTACACTGAAGCTTTCTTT
many,TRBJ1-2,TRBV7-3,.,CASSLTSRPPLGYGYTF,TGTGCCAGCAGCTTAACTTCAAGGCCTCCTTTGGGGTATGGCTACACCTTC
.,TRBJ2-1,TRBV15,TRBD2,CATSRDRGLAGNEQFF,TGTGCCACCAGCAGAGATCGTGGACTAGCGGGTAATGAGCAGTTCTTC
many,TRBJ1-1,TRBV7-3,.,CASSLSPGQRTFF,TGTGCCAGCAGCTTATCTCCGGGACAACGGACTTTCTTT
.,TRBJ1-1,TRBV7-2,.,CASSTLRPNTEAFF,TGTGCCAGCAGTACCCTAAGGCCCAACACTGAAGCTTTCTTT
few,TRBJ1-4,TRBV7-9,TRBD1,CASSFLQGAGEKLFF,TGTGCCAGCAGCTTCCTACAGGGGGCCGGGGAAAAACTGTTTTTT
many,TRBJ2-7,TRBV6-1,.,CASRRNRVEQYF,TGTGCCAGCAGGAGGAACAGGGTTGAGCAGTACTTC
few,TRBJ1-3,TRBV6-5,.,CASKGGMSGNTIYF,TGTGCCAGCAAAGGGGGGATGTCTGGAAACACCATATATTTT
few,TRBJ2-1,TRBV7-8,.,CASSLDRRLSYNEQFF,TGTGCCAGCAGCTTAGACCGGCGACTCTCCTACAATGAGCAGTTCTTC
many,TRBJ2-3,TRBV7-2,TRBD2,CASSPPGLGYTDTQYF,TGTGCCAGCAGCCCCCCGGGACTAGGCTACACAGATACGCAGTATTTT
once,TRBJ2-3,TRBV10-3,TRBD1,CAIQGETDTQYF,TGTGCCATCCAGGGGGAGACAGATACGCAGTATTTT
.,TRBJ2-1,TRBV28,TRBD2,CASSLFSGGAGEQFF,TGTGCCAGCAGTTTATTCAGCGGGGGCGCGGGGGAGCAGTTCTTC
many,TRBJ2-1,TRBV29-1,TRBD2,CSGGVAGGYNEQFF,TGCAGCGGTGGAGTAGCGGGGGGGTACAATGAGCAGTTCTTC
once,TRBJ2-2,TRBV6-2/TRBV6-3,.,CASRIGTGELFF,TGTGCCAGCAGGATTGGGACCGGGGAGCTGTTTTTT
.,TRBJ2-2,TRBV7-8,TRBD1,CANKQGAGDTGELFF,TGTGCCAACAAACAGGGGGCGGGAGACACCGGGGAGCTGTTTTTT
many,TRBJ2-7,TRBV5-6,.,CASSFLGGANYEQYF,TGTGCCAGCAGCTTTCTCGGGGGAGCCAACTACGAGCAGTACTTC
.,TRBJ1-5,TRBV18,.,CASSQGLAGENQPQHF,TGTGCCAGCTCACAGGGTCTAGCAGGGGAGAATCAGCCCCAGCATTTT
many,TRBJ2-6,TRBV12-3/TRBV12-4,TRBD2,CASSLRRTGTSDSGANVLTF,TGTGCCAGCAGTTTAAGGCGAACCGGGACTAGCGACTCTGGGGCCAACGTCCTGACTTTC
many,TRBJ2-3,TRBV6-6,TRBD2,CASTRTSGTDTQYF,TGTGCCTCTACCCGGACTAGTGGCACAGATACGCAGTATTTT
.,TRBJ1-1,TRBV28,.,CASSWRGTGNTEAFF,TGTGCCAGCAGTTGGCGTGGGACGGGGAACACTGAAGCTTTCTTT